The TCR beta chain under discussion was sequenced for a study of PD-1 blockade in classical Hodgkin lymphoma. Each of the patients experienced relapse following autologous stem cell transplantation, and their brentuximab vedotin exposure differed. In the case of this clone: The antigen is undetermined.

The study's findings and limits: A significant rise in TCR diversity by C4D1 was seen for CD4+ but not CD8+ cells. After ASCT, patients who started nivolumab under 1 year later were excluded. As was reported, newly diagnosed patients showed lower baseline TCR diversity than healthy donors did.

Losses at the gene ends were 8 bases for V and 1 base for J; bases not matched to a gene: 7. The germline gives CDR1 MGHDK, CDR2 SYGVNS. The CDR3 has 16 amino acids. The assay was immunoSEQ multiplex PCR, and TCRdb's table has in-frame clones only and misses some. This repertoire shows around 4,500 clones, approximately 66% found once; its top ten account for 61%. Material: peripheral blood mononuclear cells (PBMCs), obtained before the second cycle of nivolumab. The clonotype originates from a human donor with classical Hodgkin lymphoma. V is TRBV25-1 and J is TRBJ2-2; 10 nucleotides align to TRBD1. For the CDR3, the DNA is TGTGCCAGCGCGACGGGACAGGGGCGGAACACCGGGGAGCTGTTTTTT. This encodes CASATGQGRNTGELFF.